These 22 T cell receptor beta chains came from one sample sequenced in a study of PD-1 blockade in mismatch repair-deficient tumors. Using immunoSEQ multiplex PCR, the repertoire was profiled, and TCRdb retains in-frame clones only, with some absent. The sample lists roughly 110,000 clones, 65% to 80% occurring once. The input for sequencing was peripheral blood, taken just over 59 weeks after starting pembrolizumab. The source of these receptors is an adult with mismatch repair-deficient cancer.

The sample holds one count of this clone. As DNA, the CDR3 is TGTGCCAGCAGCTTAGTTAGGAATAGCAATCAGCCCCAGCATTTT. Translating it yields CASSLVRNSNQPQHF. The rearrangement joins TRBV7-2 to TRBJ1-5; no clear D gene. Trimming removed 1 base from V and 0 bases from J, with 7 bases in between. In germline, CDR1 is SGHTA, CDR2 FQGNSA. CDR3 length: 15 residues. The variable domain in full, with the rest retrieved from reference TRBV7-2 and TRBJ1-5, is GAGVSQSPSNKVTEKGKDVELRCDPISGHTALYWYRQSLGQGLEFLIYFQGNSAPDKSGLPSDRFSAERTGGSVSTLTIQRTQQEDSAVYLCASSLVRNSNQPQHFGDGTRLSIL.

V and J are TRBV5-4 and TRBJ2-5; 7 bases fit TRBD1. CDR1 is SGHNT, CDR2 YYREEE, per germline (reference sequence). The length of the CDR3 is 14 residues. Trimming at V came to 2 bases and at J to 5 bases, leaving 6 bases not matched to a gene. The CDR3 reads CASSFRGWEETQYF. DNA of the CDR3: TGTGCCAGCAGCTTCAGGGGGTGGGAGGAGACCCAGTACTTC. Supplemented by reference TRBV5-4 and TRBJ2-5, the full variable domain reads ETGVTQSPTHLIKTRGQQVTLRCSSQSGHNTVSWYQQALGQGPQFIFQYYREEENGRGNFPPRFSGLQFPNYSSELNVNALELDDSALYLCASSFRGWEETQYFGPGTRLLVL.

This clone has only one observation. The chain recombines TRBV4-2 with TRBJ1-1; 11 nucleotides match TRBD1. CDR3 length equals 18 residues. Trimming at V came to 0 bases and at J to 4 bases, leaving 10 bases not matched to a gene. In germline, CDR1 is LGHNA, CDR2 YNFKEQ. The CDR3: CASSQEGQGGNFRTEAFF. For the CDR3, the DNA is TGTGCCAGCAGCCAAGAGGGACAGGGGGGCAACTTCCGCACTGAAGCTTTCTTT.

This chain uses TRBV19 with TRBJ2-1; 14 bases fit TRBD2. Germline CDR1 reads LNHDA; CDR2 reads SQIVND (reference sequence). V lost 3 bases, J lost 6 bases, and 4 bases stayed unmatched. This CDR3 has 16 residues. The DNA for the CDR3 is TGTGCCAGTAGTATGGGACTAGCGGGAGCCGGCAATGAGCAGTTCTTC. This gives the protein CASSMGLAGAGNEQFF. Full variable domain (rest looked up from reference TRBV19 and TRBJ2-1): DGGITQSPKYLFRKEGQNVTLSCEQNLNHDAMYWYRQDPGQGLRLIYYSQIVNDFQKGDIAEGYSVSREKKESFPLTVTSAQKNPTAFYLCASSMGLAGAGNEQFFGPGTRLTVL.

This clone was seen only once. The chain joins TRBV6-5 to TRBJ1-5, with D unclear. Between the trimmed V and J ends, which lost 6 bases and 3 bases, there was a span of 12 bases. Germline V CDR1 and CDR2: MNHEY, SVGAGI. CDR3 length: 14 residues. CDR3 nucleotide sequence: TGTGCCAGCAGCCCGGCGAGGGCCAATCAGCCCCAGCATTTT. Translation gives CASSPARANQPQHF.

This chain links TRBV28 with TRBJ1-4; D remains ambiguous. Trimming took 7 bases from V and 4 from J, leaving 4 bases between them. The CDR3 sequence is 11 residues long. Germline CDR1 is MDHEN and CDR2 is SYDVKM. This CDR3 reads CASTFNEKLFF. Here the CDR3 DNA reads TGTGCCAGCACCTTTAATGAAAAACTGTTTTTT.

As regards this clone: Other DNA sequences from this sample encode an identical CDR3 as well. The chain recombines TRBV18 with TRBJ2-6; D remains ambiguous. The V and J ends lost 6 bases and 0 bases respectively, with 3 bases between them. The germline V gene encodes CDR1 KGHSH and CDR2 LQKENI. The CDR3 sequence is 13 residues long. The CDR3 protein is CASSPSGANVLTF. The CDR3 nucleotides read TGTGCCAGCTCGCCCTCTGGGGCCAACGTCCTGACTTTC.

This clone was counted once. This chain joins TRBV29-1 and TRBJ2-1, with a weak D call TRBD1 (5 bases). Per germline, CDR1 SQVTM and CDR2 ANQGSEA. The CDR3 length is 14 residues. Trimming pared 3 bases from V and 1 base from J, leaving 10 bases between. CDR3 sequence: CSVDQGGSYNEQFF. CDR3 DNA sequence: TGCAGCGTTGATCAGGGTGGATCCTACAATGAGCAGTTCTTC.

The chain recombines TRBV29-1 with TRBJ2-7; no definite D call. This CDR3 is built from 12 residues. V lost 2 bases to trimming and J lost 1 base, with 6 bases between them. CDR1 is SQVTM, CDR2 ANQGSEA, per germline. This CDR3 is CSVEKGSYEQYF. CDR3 nucleotide sequence: TGCAGCGTTGAAAAGGGATCCTACGAGCAGTACTTC.

This sequence joins TRBV6-5 and TRBJ1-2, with a possible D match to TRBD1 (5 bases). The CDR3 extends over 15 amino acids. Trimming removed 2 bases from V and 4 bases from J, with 14 bases in between. CDR1 is MNHEY, CDR2 SVGAGI, per germline. Here the CDR3 reads CASSYDHSGVYGYTF. The CDR3 region has the DNA TGTGCCAGCAGTTACGATCACTCGGGGGTCTATGGCTACACCTTC.

This chain links TRBV5-8 with TRBJ1-1, with D tentatively TRBD1 (6 bases). Germline CDR1 is SGHTS and CDR2 is YDEGEE. The CDR3 totals 14 residues. V shed 2 bases and J shed 4 bases, with 12 bases lying between them. CDR3 DNA sequence: TGTGCCAGCAGCTTTATTGACAGGCTCACTGAAGCTTTCTTT. This encodes CASSFIDRLTEAFF.

The chain joins TRBV6-1 to TRBJ2-2; D remains ambiguous. The CDR3 loop spans 14 amino acids. Germline CDR1 is MNHNS and CDR2 is SASEGT. V was clipped by 8 bases and J by 0 bases, with 10 bases between them. In DNA, the CDR3 is TGTGCCAGCGCCCTCCCCCCGAACACCGGGGAGCTGTTTTTT. This gives the protein CASALPPNTGELFF.

This clone was counted only a few times. The chain links TRBV12-5 to TRBJ1-2; D gene uncertain. The V end lost 7 bases, the J end lost 4 bases, and 22 bases lay between the germline ends. Germline V gene sequence: CDR1 LGHNT, CDR2 FRNRAP. The length of the CDR3 is 16 residues. The CDR3 region is CASALGRPNAPYGYTF. CDR3 sequence (DNA): TGTGCTAGTGCCCTGGGGAGGCCGAACGCCCCCTATGGCTACACCTTC.

The V gene is TRBV4-2, the J gene TRBJ2-7; D remains unclear. The CDR3 length is 13 residues. The V and J ends lost 5 bases and 4 bases respectively, with 12 bases between them. Looked up from germline, CDR1 is LGHNA and CDR2 is YNFKEQ. DNA for the CDR3: TGTGCCAGCAGCTTTGAGCCCCGATACGAGCAGTACTTC. Amino acids: CASSFEPRYEQYF.

This chain connects TRBV14 to TRBJ2-7, with D uncertain. Germline CDR1 SGHDN, CDR2 FVKESK. The CDR3 totals 15 residues. The V and J ends lost 1 base and 3 bases respectively, with 13 bases between them. The DNA for the CDR3 is TGTGCCAGCAGCCAAGTGGATGCTCCCTTCTACGAGCAGTACTTC. Its protein product is CASSQVDAPFYEQYF.

The V gene is TRBV27, the J gene TRBJ2-7, with 14 bases that match TRBD2. The CDR3 runs 16 residues. CDR1 MNHEY and CDR2 SMNVEV come from the germline V gene (reference sequence). V dropped 6 bases and J dropped 4; count of bases not matched to a gene: 8. CDR3 nucleotide sequence: TGTGCCAGCAGAAAATCCGGACTAGCGGGAGGTTACGAGCAGTACTTC. As protein: CASRKSGLAGGYEQYF.

The V call is TRBV7-6, the J call TRBJ2-1; possible D gene TRBD1, 6 bases. CDR3 length: 16 residues. CDR1 SGHVS and CDR2 FNYEAQ come from the germline V gene. With 4 bases removed from V and 9 bases from J, the gap between germline ends came to 22 bases. CDR3 loop: CASSSRAGLVGGEQFF. The CDR3 coding sequence is TGTGCCAGCAGCTCCCGAGCAGGCTTGGTAGGGGGTGAGCAGTTCTTC.

This chain uses TRBV7-9 with TRBJ2-2; D is unclear. V was cut by 1 base and J by 7 bases, with 7 bases left in between. The germline V gene has CDR1 SEHNR and CDR2 FQNEAQ (reference sequence). The CDR3 length is 13 residues. CDR3 DNA: TGTGCCAGCAGCTTAGAACGGGTCGGGGAGCTGTTTTTT. It encodes CASSLERVGELFF.

V is TRBV5-1 and J is TRBJ1-1, with TRBD1 identical over 9 bases. The germline gives CDR1 SGHRS, CDR2 YFSETQ. With V trimmed by 4 bases and J by 11 bases, 12 bases remained unmatched. The CDR3 sequence is 14 residues long. The CDR3 DNA is TGCGCCAGCAGCCCTCGGACAGGGGACGGATTGGCTTTCTTT. This sequence encodes CASSPRTGDGLAFF.

J is TRBJ2-1 and V is TRBV15; D is possibly TRBD1 (6 bases). V was pared by 0 bases and J by 5 bases, with 11 bases between. Germline loops: CDR1 LNHNV, CDR2 YYDKDF (reference sequence). The CDR3 length is 15 residues. This chain's CDR3 is CATSRDGQHHNEQFF. CDR3 in DNA: TGTGCCACCAGCAGAGATGGACAGCACCACAATGAGCAGTTCTTC.

CDR3 residues: CASSPWTSGQTYNEQFF. In nucleotides, the CDR3 is TGTGCCAGCAGCCCTTGGACTAGCGGGCAGACGTACAATGAGCAGTTCTTC. The V call is TRBV5-8, the J call TRBJ2-1; 11 nucleotides align to TRBD2. Trimming took 4 bases from V and 4 from J; bases not matched to a gene: 10. The CDR3 totals 17 residues. Per the germline V gene, CDR1 is SGHTS and CDR2 is YDEGEE.

The chain couples TRBV27 to TRBJ1-1; 7 bases agree with TRBD1. Trimming at V came to 4 bases and at J to 0 bases, leaving 5 bases not matched to a gene. Germline V CDR1 and CDR2: MNHEY, SMNVEV (reference sequence). The CDR3 spans 15 residues. CDR3 DNA sequence: TGTGCCAGCAGTTCGGTCGGACAGGTGAACACTGAAGCTTTCTTT. Amino acids: CASSSVGQVNTEAFF.